The source of this T cell receptor beta chain is a study of blood T cell repertoires in COVID-19. On the study more broadly: Samples representing acute and convalescent COVID-19 were sourced from the United States, Italy and Spain.

Germline values: CDR1 SGHNT, CDR2 YYREEE (reference sequence). The CDR3 covers 17 residues. V lost 3 bases, J lost 2 bases, and 7 bases stayed unmatched. Authors' methods: Amplification of reference gene primers was used by the study to estimate nucleated cell counts. Only in-frame clones appear in the TCRdb table, and some are missing; sequencing was by immunoSEQ multiplex PCR. V and J calls and clone size are as listed in that table; D and trimming were resolved from the DNA. The sample contains 240,000 or so clones, roughly 83% of which appear only once. Sequenced sample: peripheral blood. This receptor was obtained from an elderly man with acute or convalescent COVID-19. The V call is TRBV5-4, the J call TRBJ2-5; 13 bases line up with TRBD2. CDR3 loop: CASSSGLAGALQETQYF. In DNA, the CDR3 is TGTGCCAGCAGCTCCGGACTAGCGGGGGCCCTTCAAGAGACCCAGTACTTC.